These 11 T cell receptor beta chains share one sample of origin, sequenced in a study of T cell responses to AZD1222 COVID-19 vaccine (dated by TCRdb to about 2021). The time point label, read with the paper, signifies: about 28 days (+/-7) after the second vaccine dose. The library came from the immunoSEQ multiplex PCR assay. This is the immuneACCESS table as TCRdb keeps it, with only in-frame sequences that have V and J called. A part of the clones is gone; compared with another copy, unresolved V genes explain less than half, and the rest is unexplained. Counted in this sample were over 65,000 clones; more than 70% of them appeared once. The ten largest clonotypes hold about 7% of the sample. Sequenced here: peripheral blood, sampled 28 days after the second AZD1222 dose. Receptors originate from an adult who received the AZD1222 COVID-19 vaccine.

This chain connects TRBV5-4 to TRBJ2-7, with 8 positions matching TRBD2. CDR1 and CDR2 from the germline V gene are SGHNT and YYREEE (reference sequence). This CDR3 comprises 15 residues. After removal of 4 bases from V and 2 bases from J, the junction contained 8 bases not matched to a gene. The chain's CDR3 is CASSSTSGPTYEQYF. CDR3 DNA: TGTGCCAGCAGCAGTACTAGCGGACCCACCTACGAGCAGTACTTC.

The chain couples TRBV25-1 to TRBJ1-1; D is unclear. Looked up from germline, CDR1 is MGHDK and CDR2 is SYGVNS. Trimming left V 1 base short and J 2 bases short, with 2 bases between. This CDR3 comprises 12 residues. CDR3 protein: CASSEFNTEAFF. As DNA, the CDR3 is TGTGCCAGCAGTGAATTTAACACTGAAGCTTTCTTT.

This clone was picked up one time. The chain uses TRBV4-1 and TRBJ2-1; no clear D. The V gene lost 0 bases and the J gene lost 8 bases, with 14 bases spanning the gap. The germline CDR1 and CDR2 sequences are MGHRA and YSYEKL. This CDR3 contains 15 residues. DNA of the CDR3: TGCGCCAGCAGCCAAGAATCGAGGCCCCTGGATGAGCAGTTCTTC. Protein product: CASSQESRPLDEQFF.

V and J are TRBV6-1 and TRBJ2-3; D is undetermined. CDR3 length: 12 residues. Germline values: CDR1 MNHNS, CDR2 SASEGT. V lost 2 bases, J lost 7 bases, and 7 bases lay in between. CDR3: CASSELRNTQYF. The CDR3 bases are TGTGCCAGCAGTGAACTACGGAATACGCAGTATTTT.

The chain joins TRBV4-1 to TRBJ1-3, with 10 bases fitting TRBD1. Germline V lookup: CDR1 MGHRA, CDR2 YSYEKL. This CDR3 spans 16 amino acids. Unmatched junction bases numbered 6, after V lost 3 bases and J lost 4 bases. The CDR3: CASSQGQGPKGNTIYF. The CDR3 DNA follows: TGCGCCAGCAGCCAGGGACAGGGGCCGAAGGGAAACACCATATATTTT.

This chain connects TRBV18 to TRBJ1-1, with no clear D. This CDR3 is built from 13 residues. Per the germline V gene, CDR1 is KGHSH and CDR2 is LQKENI. With 3 bases removed from V and 3 bases from J, the gap between germline ends came to 8 bases. The DNA of the CDR3 is TGTGCCAGCTCACCCTACACGTACACTGAAGCTTTCTTT. It yields the protein CASSPYTYTEAFF.

The DNA of the CDR3 is TGCGCCAGCAGCGACCAGGGGAAGAGTGGAAACACCATATATTTT. Translated: CASSDQGKSGNTIYF. The rearrangement uses TRBV5-1 and TRBJ1-3; TRBD1 might be the D (6 bases). V was cut by 4 bases and J by 3 bases, with 14 bases left in between. Germline V gene data show CDR1 as SGHRS and CDR2 as YFSETQ. The CDR3 sequence is 15 residues long.

V gene TRBV4-1 combines with J gene TRBJ1-1; the D gene is possibly TRBD1 (6 bases). The germline V gene encodes CDR1 MGHRA and CDR2 YSYEKL. The CDR3 covers 12 residues. V lost 4 bases and J lost 7, with 10 bases in between. As DNA, the CDR3 is TGCGCCAGCAGCCTCCAAGGGGGTGAAGCTTTCTTT. This codes for CASSLQGGEAFF.

J is TRBJ1-6 and V is TRBV9; TRBD1 matches at 9 bases. V trimming: 0 bases; J trimming: 10 bases; junction bases outside the gene matches: 8. The CDR3 sequence is 16 residues long. Germline V gene lookup returns CDR1 SGDLS and CDR2 YYNGEE. The CDR3 DNA reads as TGTGCCAGCAGCGTAGCTTACGGGACAGGGAACTCACCCCTCCACTTT. Protein product: CASSVAYGTGNSPLHF.

The rearrangement joins TRBV5-6 to TRBJ2-7; 9 bases are shared with TRBD2. With 4 bases clipped from V and 3 bases from J, the junction kept 14 bases outside the gene matches. Germline V gene sequence: CDR1 SGHDT, CDR2 YYEEEE. The CDR3 runs 17 residues. As DNA, the CDR3 is TGTGCCAGCAGCCCAAGATCCCCTAGCGGGAATAGCTACGAGCAGTACTTC. Its translation is CASSPRSPSGNSYEQYF.

This clone was found once. This sequence joins TRBV19 and TRBJ1-5; no reliable D call. This CDR3 is built from 15 residues. Germline values: CDR1 LNHDA, CDR2 SQIVND (reference sequence). The V end lost 7 bases, the J end lost 6 bases, and 19 bases lay between the germline ends. The DNA for the CDR3 is TGTGCCAGTACTAGTGGGGTCATCGGAGGTCAGCCCCAGCATTTT. Translating gives CASTSGVIGGQPQHF. Full variable domain (missing parts from reference TRBV19 and TRBJ1-5): DGGITQSPKYLFRKEGQNVTLSCEQNLNHDAMYWYRQDPGQGLRLIYYSQIVNDFQKGDIAEGYSVSREKKESFPLTVTSAQKNPTAFYLCASTSGVIGGQPQHFGDGTRLSIL.